The 32 T cell receptor beta chains below all came from one sample that was sequenced in a study of metastatic and nonmetastatic thyroid tumors. Thyroid surgery was performed in patients who had received no treatment beforehand. TCRdb reanalyzed the PCR reads via MiXCR. Here the sample spans about 93,000 clones, 9.5% to 15% being singletons. Sequenced material: blood. These receptors were collected from a female donor with papillary thyroid cancer or a benign thyroid nodule (not recorded which). Some clones in this sample may be carry-over from other donors' samples.

As concerns this clone: A much more abundant neighbour one base away suggests this may be a read error. This chain uses TRBV29-1 with TRBJ2-1; D is perhaps TRBD2 (6 bases). Germline V gives CDR1 SQVTM, CDR2 ANQGSEA. Trimming took 4 bases from V and 12 from J, leaving 10 bases between them. This CDR3 spans 10 amino acids. CDR3 region: CSVGGNWQFF. The CDR3 nucleotides are TGCAGCGTTGGCGGGAACTGGCAGTTCTTC.

This clone was counted only a few times. The chain employs TRBV28 and TRBJ1-2, with TRBD1 as a possible D gene (5 bases). The V end lost 6 bases, the J end lost 0 bases, and 14 bases lay between the germline ends. Looked up from germline, CDR1 is MDHEN and CDR2 is SYDVKM. There are 15 residues in the CDR3. CDR3 in amino acids: CASRPPGRTNYGYTF. The CDR3 DNA reads as TGTGCCAGCAGACCCCCGGGACGCACTAACTATGGCTACACCTTC.

Worth noting for this clone: It is likely a read error, because the conserved phenylalanine at the end of the CDR3 is missing. The chain has TRBV4-1 and TRBJ2-3, with 15 bases matching TRBD2. V trimming: 0 bases; J trimming: 6 bases; junction bases outside the gene matches: 13. Germline loops: CDR1 MGHRA, CDR2 YSYEKL. The CDR3 is 20 residues long. CDR3 in amino acids: CASSQDRRTSGRAGLDTQYL. DNA for the CDR3: TGCGCCAGCAGCCAAGATCGGAGGACTAGCGGGAGGGCAGGTTTGGATACGCAGTATCTT.

This clone came up a few times. The J gene is TRBJ2-1, the V gene TRBV6-4, with D perhaps TRBD1 (5 bases). The CDR3 extends over 15 amino acids. Per germline, CDR1 MRHNA and CDR2 SNTAGT. V lost 6 bases and J lost 2, with 14 bases in between. In DNA, the CDR3 is TGTGCCAGCAGCCCGACAGTGGATACCTACAATGAGCAGTTCTTC. Amino acids: CASSPTVDTYNEQFF.

This clone was recorded many times. The genes are TRBV6-2 or TRBV6-3 and TRBJ2-7, with a weak D call TRBD2 (5 bases). The CDR3 is made up of 15 amino acids. V dropped 5 bases and J dropped 7 bases, with 21 bases sitting between them. Germline V lookup: CDR1 MNHEY, CDR2 SVGEGT. Here the CDR3 reads CASSLIPSGRTEQYF. The CDR3 region has the DNA TGTGCCAGCAGTCTTATACCGTCGGGAAGGACGGAGCAGTACTTC.

As to this clone: A much larger clone differs from this one at a single base, so this may be a read error. The same CDR3 also results from other DNA sequences found in this sample. The rearrangement uses TRBV29-1 and TRBJ1-5, with D uncertain. CDR1 and CDR2 from the germline V gene are SQVTM and ANQGSEA. CDR3 length equals 14 residues. The V gene lost 6 bases and the J gene lost 4 bases, with 16 bases spanning the gap. The CDR3: CSVGGGPGNQPQHF. CDR3 bases: TGCAGCGTGGGCGGTGGGCCAGGTAATCAGCCCCAGCATTTT.

This clone was recorded at least ten times. The chain couples TRBV28 to TRBJ2-7; 9 positions match TRBD2. Unmatched junction bases numbered 9, after V lost 5 bases and J lost 4 bases. The length of the CDR3 is 15 residues. CDR1 is MDHEN and CDR2 is SYDVKM in the germline V gene. The CDR3: CASSLPGLAVYEQYF. DNA of the CDR3: TGTGCCAGCAGTCTCCCGGGACTAGCTGTTTACGAGCAGTACTTC.

This clone showed up many times. V gene TRBV4-1 combines with J gene TRBJ1-2; tentatively, D is TRBD1 (6 bases). The V end lost 3 bases, the J end lost 4 bases, and 12 bases lay between the germline ends. The germline V gene encodes CDR1 MGHRA and CDR2 YSYEKL. The CDR3 consists of 14 residues. CDR3 coding DNA: TGCGCCAGCAGCCAGGGGGCAGAGGGCTATGGCTACACCTTC. Its translation is CASSQGAEGYGYTF.

This clone was found many times. The chain carries TRBV4-3 and TRBJ2-5; 7 bases are shared with TRBD1. Germline assignment: CDR1 LGHNA and CDR2 YSLEER. There are 15 residues in the CDR3. V dropped 1 base and J dropped 5; count of bases not matched to a gene: 7. Here the CDR3 DNA reads TGCGCCAGCAGCCAAGCTTGGGACAGAGAGGAGACCCAGTACTTC. It encodes CASSQAWDREETQYF.

The chain links TRBV7-2 to TRBJ1-2; the D gene is possibly TRBD1 (5 bases). This CDR3 region has 14 residues. Germline V gene data show CDR1 as SGHTA and CDR2 as FQGNSA. Between the trimmed V and J ends, which lost 3 bases and 4 bases, there was a span of 12 bases. The DNA of the CDR3 is TGTGCCAGCAGCTTGGGGGGGTCGAGCTATGGCTACACCTTC. Its protein is CASSLGGSSYGYTF. Based on the CDR3 plus reference TRBV7-2 and TRBJ1-2, the full variable domain is GAGVSQSPSNKVTEKGKDVELRCDPISGHTALYWYRQSLGQGLEFLIYFQGNSAPDKSGLPSDRFSAERTGGSVSTLTIQRTQQEDSAVYLCASSLGGSSYGYTFGSGTRLTVV.

The table lists this clone with a few counts. With a much larger clone just one base away, this may be a read error. As the CDR3 is not closed by the conserved phenylalanine or tryptophan, this likely results from a read error. This rearrangement joins TRBV9 to TRBJ1-6; possibly TRBD1 for D (6 bases). The CDR3 spans 14 residues. From germline, CDR1 is SGDLS and CDR2 YYNGEE. Deletions cut 2 bases from V and 5 bases from J, with 8 bases between. CDR3 DNA: TGTGCCAGCAGCGTCGGGACAAATAATTCACCCCTCCACTCT. This gives the protein CASSVGTNNSPLHS.

There are many counts of this clone. V is TRBV15 and J is TRBJ1-1; 7 bases are a match to TRBD1. The CDR3 runs 15 residues. The junction had 4 bases not matched to a gene; V was cut back by 0 bases and J by 3 bases. Germline CDR1 reads LNHNV; CDR2 reads YYDKDF (reference sequence). CDR3 coding DNA: TGTGCCACCAGCAGAGATGAGGGGGCTTACACTGAAGCTTTCTTT. It specifies CATSRDEGAYTEAFF.

On this clone itself: An end of the junction differs from the germline gene, which may be a read error. V gene TRBV5-1 combines with J gene TRBJ2-5; no clear D. The germline V gene encodes CDR1 SGHRS and CDR2 YFSETQ. This CDR3 has 15 residues. The CDR3 bases are TGCGCCAGCAGCTCGGGCCCACCCCCGCAAGAGGCCCAGTACTTC. It is translated as CASSSGPPPQEAQYF.

The table lists this clone with many counts. The J gene is TRBJ2-7, the V gene TRBV20-1, with 7 bases fitting TRBD1. The CDR3 sequence is 13 residues long. J lost 5 bases, V lost 3 bases, and 7 bases had no gene match. In germline, CDR1 is DFQATT, CDR2 SNEGSKA (reference sequence). The CDR3 sequence: CSASVDRVHEQYF. As DNA, the CDR3 is TGCAGTGCTAGCGTAGACAGGGTCCACGAGCAGTACTTC.

The table lists this clone with many counts. As DNA, the CDR3 is TGTGCCAGCAGCCTTCGTAGCGGGAGGCTGAACGAGCAGTACTTC. This sequence encodes CASSLRSGRLNEQYF. The rearrangement joins TRBV6-1 to TRBJ2-7; 10 bases are shared with TRBD2. Germline V gene lookup returns CDR1 MNHNS and CDR2 SASEGT. The CDR3 extends over 15 amino acids. V shed 6 bases and J 5 bases; nucleotides not matched to a gene: 10.

This clone was seen ten or more times. This chain uses TRBV6-2 or TRBV6-3 with TRBJ1-4, with TRBD1 identical over 8 bases. Germline V CDR1 and CDR2: MNHEY, SVGEGT. There are 15 residues in the CDR3. V lost 6 bases to trimming and J lost 7 bases; unmatched junction nucleotides: 10. The CDR3 region has the DNA TGTGCCAGCAGACCCCTACAGGGGGGACTTGAAAAACTGTTTTTT. Protein sequence: CASRPLQGGLEKLFF.

This clone was observed at least ten times. The chain uses TRBV6-2 or TRBV6-3 and TRBJ2-2; D unclear. Trimming cost V 0 bases and J 7 bases, with 6 bases left between them. The germline gives CDR1 MNHEY, CDR2 SVGEGT. This CDR3 is built from 13 residues. CDR3 coding DNA: TGTGCCAGCAGTTACTCCAACGGCGGGGAGCTGTTTTTT. Protein product: CASSYSNGGELFF.

The chain recombines TRBV19 with TRBJ1-4; 7 nucleotides match TRBD1. The J segment lost 5 bases and the V segment lost 5 bases, leaving 14 bases of the junction unmatched. This CDR3 contains 17 residues. The germline V gene has CDR1 LNHDA and CDR2 SQIVND (reference sequence). CDR3 protein: CASSLTRTGTENEKLFF. CDR3 in DNA: TGTGCCAGTAGTTTAACGCGGACCGGGACAGAAAATGAAAAACTGTTTTTT.

In its sample, this clone was seen many times. J is TRBJ1-5 and V is TRBV20-1; 7 bases agree with TRBD1. The CDR3 runs 15 residues. From germline, CDR1 is DFQATT and CDR2 SNEGSKA (reference sequence). V lost 4 bases and J lost 6; bases outside the gene matches: 12. For the CDR3, the DNA is TGCAGTGCTACCCCTTCGACAGGGAAGGGTCAGCCCCAGCATTTT. It translates to CSATPSTGKGQPQHF.

This clone was seen repeatedly, ten times or more. The chain employs TRBV4-3 and TRBJ2-1; D possibly corresponds to TRBD1 (5 bases). The CDR3 runs to 15 residues. V lost 0 bases and J lost 10, with 16 bases in between. The germline V gene encodes CDR1 LGHNA and CDR2 YSLEER. In nucleotides, the CDR3 is TGCGCCAGCAGCCAAGAGCAGGGCCTCGGGTCGGAGCAGTTCTTC. Translated, it gives CASSQEQGLGSEQFF.

This clone occurred a few times. The chain uses TRBV6-1 and TRBJ2-5; the D is unclear. This CDR3 contains 12 residues. The germline gives CDR1 MNHNS, CDR2 SASEGT. Trimming took off 7 bases at V and 4 bases at J, with 10 bases between the two ends. CDR3 loop: CASIRHTETQYF. CDR3 bases: TGTGCCAGCATCCGGCACACAGAGACCCAGTACTTC.

This chain connects TRBV7-3 to TRBJ1-1, with unresolved D. The CDR3 runs 13 residues. Germline CDR1 is SGHTA and CDR2 is FQGTGA. Trimming removed 5 bases at V and 0 bases at J, with 7 bases between. This CDR3 is CASSRTLNTEAFF. The DNA of the CDR3 is TGTGCCAGCAGCCGGACCCTGAACACTGAAGCTTTCTTT.

On this clone: A much larger clonotype is one base distant, so this may be a read error. The chain recombines TRBV30 with TRBJ2-5, with D unclear. This CDR3 has 13 amino acids. Germline CDR1 GTSNPN, CDR2 SVGIG (reference sequence). V lost 3 bases and J 4 bases, leaving 12 bases between the germline ends. The CDR3 sequence is CAWSCMARETQYF. In nucleotides, the CDR3 is TGTGCCTGGAGCTGTATGGCCAGAGAGACCCAGTACTTC.

As for this clone: One base away lies a much larger clone, so this may be a sequencing read error. The CDR3 nucleotides read TGTGCCAGCAGCTTATCGGGACAGGGGGGCGAGACCCAGTACTTC. Encoded protein: CASSLSGQGGETQYF. The chain joins TRBV11-2 to TRBJ2-5, with 11 bases fitting TRBD1. The V gene end was trimmed by 2 bases and the J gene end by 5 bases; junction bases not matched to a gene: 4. The CDR3 is 15 amino acids. Germline CDR1 is SGHAT and CDR2 is FQNNGV. Full variable domain (remainder filled in from reference TRBV11-2 and TRBJ2-5): EAGVAQSPRYKIIEKRQSVAFWCNPISGHATLYWYQQILGQGPKLLIQFQNNGVVDDSQLPKDRFSAERLKGVDSTLKIQPAKLEDSAVYLCASSLSGQGGETQYFGPGTRLLVL.

Many counts were recorded for this clone. The V call is TRBV12-3 or TRBV12-4, the J call TRBJ2-2; D is uncertain. CDR3 length: 15 residues. V gave up 7 bases and J gave up 5 bases, with 17 bases separating them. This CDR3 reads CASTPVRIGTGELFF. For the CDR3, the DNA is TGTGCCAGCACTCCAGTTCGCATTGGGACCGGGGAGCTGTTTTTT.

This clone was seen repeatedly, ten times or more. The rearrangement uses TRBV11-1 and TRBJ2-7, with TRBD1 matching over 7 bases. The CDR3 runs 15 residues. V lost 2 bases and J lost 0; bases outside the gene matches: 4. Germline V gene data show CDR1 as SGHAT and CDR2 as FQDESV (reference sequence). The CDR3 nucleotides read TGTGCCAGCAGCTTACGGGACAGACCCTCCTACGAGCAGTACTTC. Translation gives CASSLRDRPSYEQYF.

J is TRBJ2-7 and V is TRBV3-1; D perhaps matches TRBD1 (5 bases). The CDR3 runs to 14 residues. CDR1 and CDR2 from the germline V gene are LGHDT and YNNKEL (reference sequence). V lost 3 bases and J lost 2, with 11 bases in between. In DNA, the CDR3 is TGTGCCAGCAGCCAGGGGCTATCTACCTACGAGCAGTACGTC. This sequence encodes CASSQGLSTYEQYV.

There are many counts of this clone. The chain has TRBV19 and TRBJ2-1; 9 positions agree with TRBD2. The length of the CDR3 is 16 residues. Germline V CDR1 and CDR2: LNHDA, SQIVND (reference sequence). V shed 5 bases and J 4 bases; nucleotides not matched to a gene: 9. The CDR3 spells CASSVSGLAKYNEQFF. DNA of the CDR3: TGTGCCAGTAGTGTTTCTGGACTAGCGAAGTACAATGAGCAGTTCTTC.

Points on this clone: Because it lacks the conserved phenylalanine or tryptophan at the end, this CDR3 is likely a read error. The V call is TRBV11-1, the J call TRBJ2-1; 11 bases align to TRBD2. J lost 12 bases, V lost 5 bases, and 12 bases had no gene match. Germline assignment: CDR1 SGHAT and CDR2 FQDESV (reference sequence). The CDR3 extends over 15 amino acids. CDR3 in amino acids: CASSGTSGRFGGQFS. Here the CDR3 DNA reads TGTGCCAGCAGCGGGACTAGCGGTAGGTTCGGTGGGCAGTTCTCC.

This clone came up many times. The gene calls are TRBV3-1 and TRBJ1-1, with a tentative D call TRBD1 (6 bases). Germline assignment: CDR1 LGHDT and CDR2 YNNKEL (reference sequence). Trimming stripped 5 bases from V and 4 bases from J, with 14 bases between. The CDR3 sequence is 14 residues long. The CDR3 nucleotides are TGTGCCAGCAGCACCTACAGGGTGGGCACTGAAGCTTTCTTT. Protein: CASSTYRVGTEAFF.

This clone was observed at least ten times. This chain links TRBV11-2 with TRBJ2-3; D gene ambiguous. The CDR3 covers 15 residues. Trimming shortened V by 0 bases and J by 0 bases, and 7 bases separated the two germline ends. In germline, CDR1 is SGHAT, CDR2 FQNNGV. The CDR3 sequence: CASSLDLGSTDTQYF. The CDR3 DNA follows: TGTGCCAGCAGCTTAGACCTCGGAAGCACAGATACGCAGTATTTT.

This clone was seen at least ten times. The chain employs TRBV6-1 and TRBJ1-3; D is unresolved. Trimming removed 8 bases from V and 0 bases from J, with 11 bases in between. The germline CDR1 and CDR2 sequences are MNHNS and SASEGT. The CDR3 is made up of 14 amino acids. The CDR3 protein is CASYTRTSGNTIYF. In DNA form, the CDR3 reads TGTGCCAGCTATACCAGGACCTCTGGAAACACCATATATTTT.